These 2 T cell receptor beta chains were sequenced from one sample in a study of T-cell memory formation after mild COVID-19. MiXCR was run by TCRdb on the 5' RACE reads, yielding one entry per CDR3 protein. The sample lists 580,000 or so distinct CDR3 sequences, 17% occurring once. Specimen: PBMCs or a T cell subset sorted from them (not recorded which). These TCRs come from an adult woman who had mild COVID-19 (a few samples of this study predate the infection). Cell type and time point are not known.

This clonotype came up a few times. The chain combines TRBV5-6 with TRBJ2-2, with D uncertain. Germline V gene sequence: CDR1 SGHDT, CDR2 YYEEEE. V lost 0 bases, J lost 0 bases, and 6 bases lay in between. The CDR3 has 15 amino acids. DNA of the CDR3: TGTGCCAGCAGCTTGGGGTCCCCGAACACCGGGGAGCTGTTTTTT. Amino acids: CASSLGSPNTGELFF. Looking up the rest from reference TRBV5-6 and TRBJ2-2 gives the full variable domain: DAGVTQSPTHLIKTRGQQVTLRCSPKSGHDTVSWYQQALGQGPQFIFQYYEEEERQRGNFPDRFSGHQFPNYSSELNVNALLLGDSALYLCASSLGSPNTGELFFGEGSRLTVL.

The chain links TRBV29-1 to TRBJ1-1; D not certain. Germline lookup yields CDR1 SQVTM and CDR2 ANQGSEA. CDR3 length equals 12 residues. V lost 2 bases and J 0 bases, leaving 4 bases between the germline ends. As DNA, the CDR3 is TGCAGCGTTGAAAAGCTGAACACTGAAGCTTTCTTT. Translated: CSVEKLNTEAFF. The full variable domain, its missing parts supplied by reference TRBV29-1 and TRBJ1-1, is SAVISQKPSRDICQRGTSLTIQCQVDSQVTMMFWYRQQPGQSLTLIATANQGSEATYESGFVIDKFPISRPNLTFSTLTVSNMSPEDSSIYLCSVEKLNTEAFFGQGTRLTVV.